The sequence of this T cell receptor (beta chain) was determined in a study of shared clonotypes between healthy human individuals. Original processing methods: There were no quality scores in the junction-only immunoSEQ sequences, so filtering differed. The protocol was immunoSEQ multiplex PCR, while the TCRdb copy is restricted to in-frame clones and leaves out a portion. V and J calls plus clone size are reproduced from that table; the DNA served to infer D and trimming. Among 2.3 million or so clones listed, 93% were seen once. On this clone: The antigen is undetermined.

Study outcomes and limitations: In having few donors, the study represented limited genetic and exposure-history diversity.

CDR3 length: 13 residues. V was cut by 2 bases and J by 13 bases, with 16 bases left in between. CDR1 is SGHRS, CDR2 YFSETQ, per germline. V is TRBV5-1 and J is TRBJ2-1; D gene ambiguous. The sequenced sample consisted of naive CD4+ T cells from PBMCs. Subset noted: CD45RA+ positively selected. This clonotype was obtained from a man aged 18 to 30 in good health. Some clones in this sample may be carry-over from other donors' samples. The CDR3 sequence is CASSLSSMATQFF. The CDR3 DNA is TGCGCCAGCAGCTTATCTTCTATGGCTACTCAGTTCTTC.